Listed below are T cell receptor beta chains from one sample, sequenced in a study of OX40 agonist ivuxolimab in advanced cancers. The table came from immunoSEQ multiplex PCR; TCRdb's copy has only in-frame clones and leaves some out. Of tens of thousands of clones listed, 91% were seen once; the top ten hold under 20%. The sample in question was CD4+ or CD8+ T cells sorted from blood, obtained in a trial of the OX40 agonist ivuxolimab. These receptors all come from an adult with an advanced solid tumor such as melanoma, head and neck, liver or kidney cancer. Both conserved end residues are part of each CDR3. A D gene is named only where the DNA matches it firmly. Where a row states a size, it is once, few, many or the class of an expanded clone; other rows omit it.

J: TRBJ2-1; V: TRBV27; size: few; D: NA; DNA: TGTGCCAGCAGCCCCGTTGGGTTCGGCTACAATGAGCAGTTCTTC; CDR3: CASSPVGFGYNEQFF
J: TRBJ2-3; V: TRBV9; size: once; D: NA; DNA: TGTGCCAGCAGCGTAGATCTAGATACGCAGTATTTT; CDR3: CASSVDLDTQYF
J: TRBJ2-7; V: TRBV5-1; size: NA; D: TRBD1; DNA: TGCGCCAGCAGCTTGGATCTGAGACAGGGGCACTCCTACGAGCAGTACTTC; CDR3: CASSLDLRQGHSYEQYF
J: TRBJ1-4; V: TRBV19; size: once; D: TRBD1; DNA: TGTGCCAGTACTCCGGGACAGGGGCCTAATGAAAAACTGTTTTTT; CDR3: CASTPGQGPNEKLFF
J: TRBJ2-7; V: TRBV11-3; size: NA; D: TRBD1; DNA: TGTGCCAGCAGCCACGGGACAGTTAACGAGCAGTACTTC; CDR3: CASSHGTVNEQYF
J: TRBJ2-1; V: TRBV9; size: NA; D: NA; DNA: TGTGCCAGCAGCGCCGACGCGGGGCAACCCTACAATGAGCAGTTCTTC; CDR3: CASSADAGQPYNEQFF
J: TRBJ1-1; V: TRBV4-1; size: NA; D: NA; DNA: TGCGCCAGCAGCCACTCCACTTGGGGTGCTGAAGCTTTCTTT; CDR3: CASSHSTWGAEAFF
J: TRBJ1-1; V: TRBV6-5; size: NA; D: NA; DNA: TGTGCCAGCACTCCCCAGGGACCGCTTTCCACTGAAGCTTTCTTT; CDR3: CASTPQGPLSTEAFF
J: TRBJ2-5; V: TRBV28; size: NA; D: TRBD1; DNA: TGTGCCAGCAGTTTATGGGCCTCGGGACAGGTTGACCAAGAGACCCAGTACTTC; CDR3: CASSLWASGQVDQETQYF
J: TRBJ2-7; V: TRBV6-1; size: NA; D: NA; DNA: TGTGCCAGCAGTGAATCGAGGGGCGGCCCCTCCGAGCAGTACTTC; CDR3: CASSESRGGPSEQYF
J: TRBJ2-7; V: TRBV28; size: NA; D: TRBD1; DNA: TGTGCCAGCAGTTTCCCCGGGACAGGGGGCGCGTACGAGCAGTACTTC; CDR3: CASSFPGTGGAYEQYF
J: TRBJ2-1; V: TRBV6-1; size: NA; D: NA; DNA: TGTGCCAGCAGTTATGAGGACAATGAGCAGTTCTTC; CDR3: CASSYEDNEQFF
J: TRBJ2-5; V: TRBV28; size: NA; D: TRBD2; DNA: TGTGCCAGCGGCGTCATCAGCGGGGGGGCGGGGGAGACCCAGTACTTC; CDR3: CASGVISGGAGETQYF
J: TRBJ1-1; V: TRBV7-2; size: NA; D: TRBD1; DNA: TGTGCCAGCAGCTTAGCGCAGGGGGCCGGCACTGAAGCTTTCTTT; CDR3: CASSLAQGAGTEAFF
J: TRBJ2-7; V: TRBV19; size: NA; D: NA; DNA: TGTGCCAGTAGTACCGTTGGGGCGGCGTACGAGCAGTACTTC; CDR3: CASSTVGAAYEQYF
J: TRBJ1-5; V: TRBV5-5; size: NA; D: NA; DNA: TGTGCCAGCAGCTTGAACGGACGGGGTGATCAGCCCCAGCATTTT; CDR3: CASSLNGRGDQPQHF
J: TRBJ1-2; V: TRBV28; size: NA; D: NA; DNA: TGTGCCAGCAGTTCACCAGGCTCTTTTCATGGCTACACCTTC; CDR3: CASSSPGSFHGYTF
J: TRBJ2-7; V: TRBV6-1; size: NA; D: TRBD1; DNA: TGTGCCAGCAGGGACAGGGCGTCCTACGAGCAGTACTTC; CDR3: CASRDRASYEQYF
J: TRBJ2-5; V: TRBV5-4; size: NA; D: NA; DNA: TGTGCTAGCAGCTTGGGCCAAGAGACCCAGTACTTC; CDR3: CASSLGQETQYF
J: TRBJ1-6; V: TRBV29-1; size: NA; D: NA; DNA: TGCAGCTTATTGGAGGTGTTCGGCCGATTTTTCTTT; CDR3: CSLLEVFGRFFF
J: TRBJ2-2; V: TRBV27; size: NA; D: NA; DNA: TGTGCCAGCAGCGCAGGAAACACCGGGGAGCTGTTTTTT; CDR3: CASSAGNTGELFF
J: TRBJ2-1; V: TRBV7-3; size: NA; D: TRBD2; DNA: TGTGCCAGCAGCCCCGGACTAGCGGGGAGCAATGAGCAGTTCTTC; CDR3: CASSPGLAGSNEQFF
J: TRBJ2-2; V: TRBV4-1; size: NA; D: NA; DNA: TGCGCCAGCAGCCAAAACAGGGTCAACGGGGAGCTGTTTTTT; CDR3: CASSQNRVNGELFF
J: TRBJ1-4; V: TRBV11-2; size: NA; D: NA; DNA: TGTGCCAGCAGCTTAGGGGAGTGGACTAATGAAAAACTGTTTTTT; CDR3: CASSLGEWTNEKLFF
J: TRBJ2-1; V: TRBV15; size: NA; D: TRBD2; DNA: TGTGCCACCAGGTACAGCGGGGGTACCAATGAGCAGTTCTTC; CDR3: CATRYSGGTNEQFF
J: TRBJ1-2; V: TRBV15; size: NA; D: NA; DNA: TGTGCCACCAGCAGAGATCGACAGTCGAGCGGCTACACCTTC; CDR3: CATSRDRQSSGYTF
J: TRBJ1-5; V: TRBV2; size: NA; D: NA; DNA: TGTGCCAGCAGTGAATGGGGGGGGGCGCAGGGCAATCAGCCCCAGCATTTT; CDR3: CASSEWGGAQGNQPQHF
J: TRBJ2-5; V: TRBV7-2; size: NA; D: NA; DNA: TGTGCCAGCAGCTTAGATTTGGAGACCCAGTACTTC; CDR3: CASSLDLETQYF
J: TRBJ2-7; V: TRBV6-6; size: once; D: NA; DNA: TGTGCCAGCAGTTACGCCGGGACCTACGAGCAGTACTTC; CDR3: CASSYAGTYEQYF
J: TRBJ2-7; V: TRBV9; size: NA; D: NA; DNA: TGTGCCAGCAGCCCCGGGGGCAGCTCCTACGAGCAGTACTTC; CDR3: CASSPGGSSYEQYF
J: TRBJ1-6; V: TRBV7-9; size: NA; D: TRBD1; DNA: TGTGCCAGCAGCTTAGCCGCAGGGGGCCTTAATTCACCCCTCCACTTT; CDR3: CASSLAAGGLNSPLHF
J: TRBJ1-4; V: TRBV5-5; size: once; D: NA; DNA: TGTGCCAGCAGCTCCCCGGGACACTCAGAAAAACTGTTTTTT; CDR3: CASSSPGHSEKLFF
J: TRBJ2-5; V: TRBV7-6; size: NA; D: NA; DNA: TGTGCCAGCAGCCCTGCTGAATTTGGGGAGACCCAGTACTTC; CDR3: CASSPAEFGETQYF
J: TRBJ2-1; V: TRBV13; size: NA; D: TRBD2; DNA: TGTGCCAGCAGCCTTGGCCTAGCGGGGATATACAATGAGCAGTTCTTC; CDR3: CASSLGLAGIYNEQFF
J: TRBJ2-7; V: TRBV15; size: NA; D: NA; DNA: TGTGCCACCAGCGGAACGACCACCGGGAGCTACGAGCAGTACTTC; CDR3: CATSGTTTGSYEQYF
J: TRBJ2-1; V: TRBV7-6; size: NA; D: NA; DNA: TGTGCCAGCAGCTTAGTTGTGGCTTCCCATGAGCAGTTCTTC; CDR3: CASSLVVASHEQFF
J: TRBJ2-3; V: TRBV2; size: once; D: NA; DNA: TGTGCCAGCAGAGACCTAGCGCGGGGCACAGATACGCAGTATTTT; CDR3: CASRDLARGTDTQYF
J: TRBJ2-1; V: TRBV6-6; size: once; D: NA; DNA: TGTGCCAGCAGTTACTCAATTAGCTCCTACAATGAGCAGTTCTTC; CDR3: CASSYSISSYNEQFF
J: TRBJ2-1; V: TRBV2; size: once; D: TRBD1; DNA: TGTGCCAGCAGATCAGGGACAGTGGGGCTTGATAATGAGCAGTTCTTC; CDR3: CASRSGTVGLDNEQFF
J: TRBJ2-6; V: TRBV11-2; size: NA; D: NA; DNA: TGTGCCAGCAGCCAAGACGCCTCTGGGGCCAACGTCCTGACTTTC; CDR3: CASSQDASGANVLTF
J: TRBJ2-5; V: TRBV6-5; size: NA; D: NA; DNA: TGTGCCAGCAGTTACTGGGGGTCTGACCAAGAGACCCAGTACTTC; CDR3: CASSYWGSDQETQYF
J: TRBJ2-7; V: TRBV7-9; size: NA; D: NA; DNA: TGTGCCAGCAGCTCTAACTACGAGCAGTACTTC; CDR3: CASSSNYEQYF
J: TRBJ2-7; V: TRBV5-4; size: NA; D: TRBD2; DNA: TGTGCCAGCAGCTTCGGGACTAGCGGGGGAAACTTCTACGAGCAGTACTTC; CDR3: CASSFGTSGGNFYEQYF
J: TRBJ2-5; V: TRBV28; size: NA; D: NA; DNA: TGTGCCAGCAGTTTATTAGGGGAGCGGGAGACCCAGTACTTC; CDR3: CASSLLGERETQYF
J: TRBJ2-5; V: TRBV27; size: NA; D: NA; DNA: TGTGCCAGCAGCGCGACAGAACCGGGGAGGATAGCACAAGAGACCCAGTACTTC; CDR3: CASSATEPGRIAQETQYF
J: TRBJ2-3; V: TRBV9; size: NA; D: TRBD2; DNA: TGTGCCAGCACTAGCGGAACAGATACGCAGTATTTT; CDR3: CASTSGTDTQYF
J: TRBJ2-5; V: TRBV27; size: NA; D: NA; DNA: TGTGCCAGCAGTTTATCGGTGGGGGGCCGGGAGACCCAGTACTTC; CDR3: CASSLSVGGRETQYF
J: TRBJ1-4; V: TRBV5-8; size: NA; D: TRBD1; DNA: TGTGCCAGCAGCTTGGTTGGGACAGGGTCGGGCAAACTGTTTTTT; CDR3: CASSLVGTGSGKLFF
J: TRBJ1-5; V: TRBV5-6; size: NA; D: TRBD1; DNA: TGTGCCAGCAGCTCCGGGCAGGGGGCTGAGCCCCAGCATTTT; CDR3: CASSSGQGAEPQHF
J: TRBJ2-7; V: TRBV7-9; size: few; D: NA; DNA: TGTGCCAGCAGCGCCCACTACGAGCAGTACTTC; CDR3: CASSAHYEQYF
J: TRBJ2-4; V: TRBV6-1; size: NA; D: NA; DNA: TGTGCCAGTAGGGGACTAGCCAAAAACATTCAGTACTTC; CDR3: CASRGLAKNIQYF
J: TRBJ2-7; V: TRBV29-1; size: NA; D: NA; DNA: TGCAGCGTTGAAGAAAGTAGGGGCGAGCAGTACTTC; CDR3: CSVEESRGEQYF
J: TRBJ2-5; V: TRBV2; size: NA; D: TRBD2; DNA: TGTGCCAGCAGTCAACTAGCGGGGGGTGGAGAGACCCAGTACTTC; CDR3: CASSQLAGGGETQYF
J: TRBJ1-1; V: TRBV4-2; size: once; D: NA; DNA: TGTGCCAGCAGCCACGGGAGGACTGAAGCTTTCTTT; CDR3: CASSHGRTEAFF
J: TRBJ1-1; V: TRBV30; size: NA; D: NA; DNA: TGTGCCTGGATCATTGGGGGGATGGCCACTGAAGCTTTCTTT; CDR3: CAWIIGGMATEAFF
J: TRBJ2-7; V: TRBV4-1; size: NA; D: NA; DNA: TGCGCCAGCAGCCAAGAAGGGACATTGGGGTCCTACGAGCAGTACTTC; CDR3: CASSQEGTLGSYEQYF